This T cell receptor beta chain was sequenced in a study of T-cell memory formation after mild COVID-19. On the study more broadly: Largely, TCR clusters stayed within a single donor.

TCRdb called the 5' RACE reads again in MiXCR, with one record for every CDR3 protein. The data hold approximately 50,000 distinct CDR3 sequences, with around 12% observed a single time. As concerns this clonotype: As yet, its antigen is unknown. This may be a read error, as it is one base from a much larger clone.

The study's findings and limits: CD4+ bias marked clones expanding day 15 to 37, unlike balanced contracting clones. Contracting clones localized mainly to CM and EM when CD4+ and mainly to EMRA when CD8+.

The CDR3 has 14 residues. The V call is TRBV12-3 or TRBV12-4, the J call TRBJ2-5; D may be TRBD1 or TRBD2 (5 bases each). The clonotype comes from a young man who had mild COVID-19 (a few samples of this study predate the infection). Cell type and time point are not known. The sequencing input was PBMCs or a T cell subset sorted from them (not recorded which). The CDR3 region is CDSSLAPWGETQYF. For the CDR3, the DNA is TGTGACAGCAGTTTAGCGCCCTGGGGGGAGACCCAGTACTTC.